The 7 T cell receptor beta chains below were found in one sample sequenced in a study of cytomegalovirus exposure and HLA in healthy donors. Vbeta (60) and Jbeta (13) primers were used in the PCR. Sequencing used immunoSEQ multiplex PCR; TCRdb keeps in-frame clones, though not all of them. The sample carries hundreds of thousands of clones, 82% recorded once. The sequenced material came from PBMCs. These receptors were taken from a man aged 35 to 55 in good health and CMV-seropositive.

The genes are TRBV6-5 and TRBJ2-7, with D perhaps matching TRBD1 (5 bases). Trimming took off 1 base at V and 1 base at J, with 5 bases between the two ends. Per germline, CDR1 MNHEY and CDR2 SVGAGI. The CDR3 extends over 13 amino acids. The CDR3 bases are TGTGCCAGCAGTTACTACAGGTCCTACGAGCAGTACGTC. Translating gives CASSYYRSYEQYV.

The chain uses TRBV14 and TRBJ2-1; no clear D. V was shortened by 1 base and J by 9 bases, with 4 bases between the two germline ends. Germline V CDR1 and CDR2: SGHDN, FVKESK. CDR3 size: 11 residues. CDR3 sequence: CASSQGGEQFF. The CDR3 DNA sequence: TGTGCCAGCAGCCAAGGAGGTGAGCAGTTCTTC.

V gene TRBV5-4 combines with J gene TRBJ1-1; the D gene is possibly TRBD1 (5 bases). Germline V CDR1 and CDR2: SGHNT, YYREEE (reference sequence). Trimming left V 0 bases short and J 11 bases short, with 11 bases between. CDR3 size: 12 residues. The CDR3 coding sequence is TGTGCCAGCAGCTTGGCCCAGGGTAGGGCTTTCTTT. Translation gives CASSLAQGRAFF.

On this clone: Other nucleotide sequences from this sample produce the same CDR3. CDR3 coding DNA: TGTGCCGGGGGCTTGAACACTGAAGCTTTCTTT. This sequence encodes CAGGLNTEAFF. The chain couples TRBV30 to TRBJ1-1; a weak D match, TRBD1 (6 bases). The CDR3 is 11 amino acids. V gave up 8 bases and J gave up 0 bases, with 7 bases separating them. CDR1 and CDR2 (germline): GTSNPN, SVGIG (reference sequence).

V is TRBV5-1 and J is TRBJ1-5; a weak D match, TRBD1 (5 bases). Germline lookup yields CDR1 SGHRS and CDR2 YFSETQ. The CDR3 extends over 14 amino acids. V was clipped by 4 bases and J by 4 bases, with 12 bases between them. CDR3 sequence reads: CASSADSRNQPQHF. The CDR3 nucleotides read TGCGCCAGCAGCGCCGACAGTCGTAATCAGCCCCAGCATTTT.

Written as DNA, the CDR3 is TGTGCCAGCAGCTTGACTGGACTAGAGCAGTACGTC. Protein: CASSLTGLEQYV. The chain is built from TRBV5-6 and TRBJ2-7, with D perhaps matching TRBD2 (6 bases). The CDR3 is 12 residues long. CDR1 and CDR2 (germline): SGHDT, YYEEEE. V was trimmed by 1 base and J by 7 bases, leaving 9 bases between them.

The chain recombines TRBV4-2 with TRBJ2-1, with no clear D. CDR3 length equals 15 residues. CDR1 and CDR2 (germline): LGHNA, YNFKEQ. The V gene lost 0 bases and the J gene lost 0 bases, with 6 bases spanning the gap. The CDR3 spells CASSQDDSSYNEQFF. The CDR3 bases are TGTGCCAGCAGCCAAGACGATAGCTCCTACAATGAGCAGTTCTTC.